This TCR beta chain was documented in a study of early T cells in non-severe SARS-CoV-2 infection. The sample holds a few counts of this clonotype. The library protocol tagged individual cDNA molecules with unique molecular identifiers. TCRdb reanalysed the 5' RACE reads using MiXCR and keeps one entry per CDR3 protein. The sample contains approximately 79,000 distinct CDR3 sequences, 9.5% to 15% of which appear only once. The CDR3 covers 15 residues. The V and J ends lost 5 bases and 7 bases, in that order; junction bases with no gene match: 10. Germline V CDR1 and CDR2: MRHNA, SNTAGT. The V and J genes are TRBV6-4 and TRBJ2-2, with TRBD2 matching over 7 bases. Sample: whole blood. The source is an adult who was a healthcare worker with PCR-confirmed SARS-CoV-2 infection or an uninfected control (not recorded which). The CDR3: CASSSGSGAGGELFF. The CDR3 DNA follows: TGTGCCAGCAGTTCTGGCAGCGGGGCTGGCGGGGAGCTGTTTTTT.